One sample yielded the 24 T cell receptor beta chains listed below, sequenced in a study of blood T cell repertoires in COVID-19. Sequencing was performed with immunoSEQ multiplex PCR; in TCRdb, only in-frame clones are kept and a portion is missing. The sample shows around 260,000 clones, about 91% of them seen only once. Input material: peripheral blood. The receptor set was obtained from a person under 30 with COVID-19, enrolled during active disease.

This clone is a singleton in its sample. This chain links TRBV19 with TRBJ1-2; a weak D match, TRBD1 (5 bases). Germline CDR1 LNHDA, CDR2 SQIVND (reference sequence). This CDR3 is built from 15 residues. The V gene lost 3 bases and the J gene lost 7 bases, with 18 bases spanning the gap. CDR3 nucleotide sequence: TGTGCCAGTAGTATGGGGAGGACAACCCAAAGTGGCTACACCTTC. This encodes CASSMGRTTQSGYTF.

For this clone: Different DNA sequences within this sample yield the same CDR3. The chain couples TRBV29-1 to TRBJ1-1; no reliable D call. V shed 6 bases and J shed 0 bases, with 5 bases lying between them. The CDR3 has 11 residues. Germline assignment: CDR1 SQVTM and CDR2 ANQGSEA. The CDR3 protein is CSVPVNTEAFF. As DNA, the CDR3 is TGCAGCGTACCAGTGAACACTGAAGCTTTCTTT.

In DNA, the CDR3 is TGTGCCAGCAGCGTAGGGGACAGAGAAGATACGCAGTATTTT. This translates into CASSVGDREDTQYF. The genes are TRBV9 and TRBJ2-3; TRBD1 matches 7 bases. Trimming removed 0 bases from V and 5 bases from J; junction bases left unmatched: 3. Germline lookup yields CDR1 SGDLS and CDR2 YYNGEE. CDR3 length equals 14 residues.

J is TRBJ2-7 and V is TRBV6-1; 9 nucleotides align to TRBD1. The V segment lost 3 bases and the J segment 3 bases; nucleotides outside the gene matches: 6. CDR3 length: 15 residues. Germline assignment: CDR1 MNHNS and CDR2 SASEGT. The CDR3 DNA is TGTGCCAGCAGTGAGGGGACAGGGAGGCTCTACGAGCAGTACTTC. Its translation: CASSEGTGRLYEQYF.

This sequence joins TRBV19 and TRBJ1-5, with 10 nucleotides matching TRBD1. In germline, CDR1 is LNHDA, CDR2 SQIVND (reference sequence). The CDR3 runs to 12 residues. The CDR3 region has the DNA TGTGCTGTGGGACAGGGGATTCAGCCCCAGCATTTT. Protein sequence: CAVGQGIQPQHF. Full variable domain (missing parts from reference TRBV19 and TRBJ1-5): DGGITQSPKYLFRKEGQNVTLSCEQNLNHDAMYWYRQDPGQGLRLIYYSQIVNDFQKGDIAEGYSVSREKKESFPLTVTSAQKNPTAFYLCAVGQGIQPQHFGDGTRLSIL.

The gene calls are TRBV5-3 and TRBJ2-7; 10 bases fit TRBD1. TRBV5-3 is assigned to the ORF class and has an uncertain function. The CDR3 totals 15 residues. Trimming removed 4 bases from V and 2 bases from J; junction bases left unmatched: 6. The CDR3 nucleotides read TGTGCCAGAAGCAGCGACGGGACAGGGGCCTACGAGCAGTACTTC. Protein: CARSSDGTGAYEQYF.

CDR3 loop: CASSVGLNQPQHF. Here the CDR3 DNA reads TGTGCCAGCAGCGTTGGCCTCAATCAGCCCCAGCATTTT. J is TRBJ1-5 and V is TRBV9; D gene ambiguous. Germline CDR1 reads SGDLS; CDR2 reads YYNGEE. The CDR3 runs to 13 residues. Trimming removed 2 bases from V and 3 bases from J, with 6 bases in between.

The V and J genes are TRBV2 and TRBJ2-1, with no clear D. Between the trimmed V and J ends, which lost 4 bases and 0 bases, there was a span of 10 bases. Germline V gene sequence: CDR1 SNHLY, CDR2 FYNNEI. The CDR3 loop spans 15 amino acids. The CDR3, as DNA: TGTGCCAGCAGTGTGTACCTGAGCTCCTACAATGAGCAGTTCTTC. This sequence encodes CASSVYLSSYNEQFF.

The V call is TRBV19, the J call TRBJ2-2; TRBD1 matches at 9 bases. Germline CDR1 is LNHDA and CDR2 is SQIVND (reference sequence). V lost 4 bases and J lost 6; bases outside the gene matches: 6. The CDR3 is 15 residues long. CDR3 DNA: TGTGCCAGTAGTACCCGGACAGGGGAGGCCGGGGAGCTGTTTTTT. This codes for CASSTRTGEAGELFF.

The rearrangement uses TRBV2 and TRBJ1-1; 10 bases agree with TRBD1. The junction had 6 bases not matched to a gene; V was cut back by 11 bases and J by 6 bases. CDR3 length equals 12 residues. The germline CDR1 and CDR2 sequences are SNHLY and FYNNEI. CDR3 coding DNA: TGTGCCGGCCGGGACAGGGGTCCTGAAGCTTTCTTT. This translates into CAGRDRGPEAFF.

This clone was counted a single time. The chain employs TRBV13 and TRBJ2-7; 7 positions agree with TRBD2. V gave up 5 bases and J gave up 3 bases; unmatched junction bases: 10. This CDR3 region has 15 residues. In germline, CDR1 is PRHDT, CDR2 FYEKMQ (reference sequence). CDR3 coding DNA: TGTGCCAGCAGCCCGTTCCGGGGGGTCAACTACGAGCAGTACTTC. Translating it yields CASSPFRGVNYEQYF.

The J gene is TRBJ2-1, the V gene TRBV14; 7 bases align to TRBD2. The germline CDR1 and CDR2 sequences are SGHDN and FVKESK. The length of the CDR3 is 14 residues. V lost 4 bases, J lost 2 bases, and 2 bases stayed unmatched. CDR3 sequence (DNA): TGTGCCAGCAGCCTCAGCGGGACCTACAATGAGCAGTTCTTC. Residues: CASSLSGTYNEQFF.

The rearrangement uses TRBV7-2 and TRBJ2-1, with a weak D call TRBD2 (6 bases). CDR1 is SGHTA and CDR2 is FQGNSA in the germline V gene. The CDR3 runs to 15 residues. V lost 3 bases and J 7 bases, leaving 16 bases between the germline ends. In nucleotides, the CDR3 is TGTGCCAGCAGCTTGGCTCTCGCGGGAAAAAATGAGCAGTTCTTC. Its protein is CASSLALAGKNEQFF.

In DNA form, the CDR3 reads TGTGCCAGCAGCAACTCTAACCAGGACATCACGCAGTATTTT. It is translated as CASSNSNQDITQYF. The chain links TRBV11-3 to TRBJ2-3; perhaps TRBD1 as D (5 bases). The length of the CDR3 is 14 residues. Germline V CDR1 and CDR2: SGHNT, YENEEA. Trimming pared 5 bases from V and 9 bases from J, leaving 18 bases between.

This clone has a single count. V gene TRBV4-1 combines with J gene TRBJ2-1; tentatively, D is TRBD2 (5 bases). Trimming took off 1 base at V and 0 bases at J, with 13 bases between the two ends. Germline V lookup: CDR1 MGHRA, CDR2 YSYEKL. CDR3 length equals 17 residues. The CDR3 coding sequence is TGCGCCAGCAGCCAAGGGGGTTCGGGGAGCTCCTACAATGAGCAGTTCTTC. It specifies CASSQGGSGSSYNEQFF.

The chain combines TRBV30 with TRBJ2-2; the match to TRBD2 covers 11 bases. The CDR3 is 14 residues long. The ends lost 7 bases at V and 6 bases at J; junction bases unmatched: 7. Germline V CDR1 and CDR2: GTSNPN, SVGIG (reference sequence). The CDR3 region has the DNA TGTGCCTCTTCGGTAGCGGGAGGGCCCGGGGAGCTGTTTTTT. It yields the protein CASSVAGGPGELFF.

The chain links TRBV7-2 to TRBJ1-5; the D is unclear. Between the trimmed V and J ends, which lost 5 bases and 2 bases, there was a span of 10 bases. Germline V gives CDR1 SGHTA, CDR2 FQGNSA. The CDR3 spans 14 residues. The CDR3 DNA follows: TGTGCCAGCAGCCCAGTCGCGGGCAATCAGCCCCAGCATTTT. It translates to CASSPVAGNQPQHF.

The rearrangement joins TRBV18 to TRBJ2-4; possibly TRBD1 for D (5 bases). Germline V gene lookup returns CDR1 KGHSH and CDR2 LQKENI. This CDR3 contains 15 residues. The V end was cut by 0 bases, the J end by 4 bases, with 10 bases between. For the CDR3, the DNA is TGTGCCAGCTCACCACCGCTTGGACAAAAAAACATTCAGTACTTC. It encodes CASSPPLGQKNIQYF.

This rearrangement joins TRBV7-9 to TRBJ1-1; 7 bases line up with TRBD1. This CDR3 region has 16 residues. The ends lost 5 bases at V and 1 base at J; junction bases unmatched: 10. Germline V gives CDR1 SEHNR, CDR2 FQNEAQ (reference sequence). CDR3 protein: CASSTPTGWGNTEAFF. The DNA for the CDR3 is TGTGCCAGCAGCACCCCGACAGGGTGGGGGAACACTGAAGCTTTCTTT.

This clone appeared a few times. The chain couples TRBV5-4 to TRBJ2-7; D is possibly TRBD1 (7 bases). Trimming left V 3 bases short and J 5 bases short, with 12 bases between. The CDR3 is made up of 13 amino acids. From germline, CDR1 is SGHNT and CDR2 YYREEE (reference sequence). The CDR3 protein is CASSWGDRHEQYF. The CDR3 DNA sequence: TGTGCCAGCAGCTGGGGGGACAGACACGAGCAGTACTTC.

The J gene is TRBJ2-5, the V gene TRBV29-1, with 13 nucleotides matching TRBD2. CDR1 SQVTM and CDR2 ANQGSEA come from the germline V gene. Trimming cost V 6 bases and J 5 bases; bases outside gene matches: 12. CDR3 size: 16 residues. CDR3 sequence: CSVLSRLAGGLETQYF. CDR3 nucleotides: TGCAGCGTCCTTTCACGACTAGCGGGAGGATTGGAGACCCAGTACTTC.

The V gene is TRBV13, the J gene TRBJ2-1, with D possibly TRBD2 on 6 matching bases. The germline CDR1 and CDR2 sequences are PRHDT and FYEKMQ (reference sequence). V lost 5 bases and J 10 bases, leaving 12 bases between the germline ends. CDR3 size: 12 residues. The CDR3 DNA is TGTGCCAGCAGCAGGGGACTCAGCGAGCAGTTCTTC. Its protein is CASSRGLSEQFF.

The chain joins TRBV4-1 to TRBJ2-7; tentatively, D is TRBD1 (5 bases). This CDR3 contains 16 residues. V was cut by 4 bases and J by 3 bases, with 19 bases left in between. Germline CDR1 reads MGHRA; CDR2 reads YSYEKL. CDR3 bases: TGCGCCAGCAGCCTCAATCCGGACCCAGGGATCTACGAGCAGTACTTC. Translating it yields CASSLNPDPGIYEQYF.

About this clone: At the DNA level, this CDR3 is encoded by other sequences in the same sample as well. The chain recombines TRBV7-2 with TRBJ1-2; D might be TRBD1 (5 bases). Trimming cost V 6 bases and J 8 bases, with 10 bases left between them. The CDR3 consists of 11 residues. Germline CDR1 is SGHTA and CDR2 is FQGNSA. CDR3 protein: CASRSGYGYTF. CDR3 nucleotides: TGTGCCAGCAGGTCAGGGTACGGCTACACCTTC.